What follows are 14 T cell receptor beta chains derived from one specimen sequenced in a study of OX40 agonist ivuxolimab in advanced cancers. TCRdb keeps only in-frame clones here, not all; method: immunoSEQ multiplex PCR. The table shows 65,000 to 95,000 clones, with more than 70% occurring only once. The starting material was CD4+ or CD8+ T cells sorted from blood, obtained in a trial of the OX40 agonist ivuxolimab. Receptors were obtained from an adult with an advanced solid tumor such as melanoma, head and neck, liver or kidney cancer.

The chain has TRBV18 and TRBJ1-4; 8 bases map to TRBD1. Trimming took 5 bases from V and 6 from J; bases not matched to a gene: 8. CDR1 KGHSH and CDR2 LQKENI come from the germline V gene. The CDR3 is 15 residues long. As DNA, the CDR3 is TGTGCCAGCTCAAGTATGGACAGGGTGTATGAAAAACTGTTTTTT. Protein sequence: CASSSMDRVYEKLFF.

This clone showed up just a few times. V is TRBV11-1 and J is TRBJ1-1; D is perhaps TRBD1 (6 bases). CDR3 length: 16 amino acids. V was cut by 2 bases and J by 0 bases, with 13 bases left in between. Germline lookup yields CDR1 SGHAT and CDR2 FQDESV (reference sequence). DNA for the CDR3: TGTGCCAGCAGCTTACACAGGGTCTCTTTGAACACTGAAGCTTTCTTT. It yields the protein CASSLHRVSLNTEAFF.

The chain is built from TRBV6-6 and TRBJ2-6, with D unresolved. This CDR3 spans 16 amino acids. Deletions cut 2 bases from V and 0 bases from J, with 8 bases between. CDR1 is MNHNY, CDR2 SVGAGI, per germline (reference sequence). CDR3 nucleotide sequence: TGTGCCAGCAGTTACCTCCTTAGCTCTGGGGCCAACGTCCTGACTTTC. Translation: CASSYLLSSGANVLTF.

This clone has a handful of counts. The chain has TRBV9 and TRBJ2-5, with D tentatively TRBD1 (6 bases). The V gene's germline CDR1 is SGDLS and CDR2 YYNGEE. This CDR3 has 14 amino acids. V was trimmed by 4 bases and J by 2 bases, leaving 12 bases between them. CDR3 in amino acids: CASSPRTAQETQYF. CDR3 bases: TGTGCCAGCAGCCCAAGGACAGCTCAAGAGACCCAGTACTTC.

This chain's CDR3 is CASSLAYGYTF. CDR3 sequence (DNA): TGTGCCAGCAGCTTGGCCTATGGCTACACCTTC. The chain recombines TRBV5-4 with TRBJ1-2; D is undetermined. This CDR3 spans 11 amino acids. From germline, CDR1 is SGHNT and CDR2 YYREEE (reference sequence). Trimming left V 0 bases short and J 4 bases short, with 1 base between.

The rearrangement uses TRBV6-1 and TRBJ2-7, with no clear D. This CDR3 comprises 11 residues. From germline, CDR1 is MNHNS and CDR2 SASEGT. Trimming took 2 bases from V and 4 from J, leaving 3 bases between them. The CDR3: CASSERYEQYF. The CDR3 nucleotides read TGTGCCAGCAGTGAACGTTACGAGCAGTACTTC.

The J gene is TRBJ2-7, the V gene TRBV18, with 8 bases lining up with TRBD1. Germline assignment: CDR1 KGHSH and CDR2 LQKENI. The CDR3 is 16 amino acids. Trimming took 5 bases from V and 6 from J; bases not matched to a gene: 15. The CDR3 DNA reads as TGTGCCAGCTCAGAAACGCGCGGACAGGGAACATCCGAGCAGTACTTC. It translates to CASSETRGQGTSEQYF.

CDR3 nucleotides: TGCGCCAGCAGCTTTGGCCCCAGCACAGATACGCAGTATTTT. Translation gives CASSFGPSTDTQYF. The chain recombines TRBV5-1 with TRBJ2-3; D unresolved. The CDR3 is 14 amino acids. Germline V gene sequence: CDR1 SGHRS, CDR2 YFSETQ. Trimming cost V 2 bases and J 0 bases, with 7 bases left between them.

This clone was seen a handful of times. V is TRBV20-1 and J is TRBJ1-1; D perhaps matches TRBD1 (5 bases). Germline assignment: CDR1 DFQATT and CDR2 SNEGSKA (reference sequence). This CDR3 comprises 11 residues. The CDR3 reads CSGHTNTEAFF. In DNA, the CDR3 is TGCAGCGGACACACGAACACTGAAGCTTTCTTT.

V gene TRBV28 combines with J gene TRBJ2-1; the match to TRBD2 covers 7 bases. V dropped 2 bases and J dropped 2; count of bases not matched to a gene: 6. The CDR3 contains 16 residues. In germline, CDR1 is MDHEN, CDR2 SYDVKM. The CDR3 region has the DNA TGTGCCAGCAGTTTAGGTGGGGCGGGAGCCTACAATGAGCAGTTCTTC. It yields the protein CASSLGGAGAYNEQFF.

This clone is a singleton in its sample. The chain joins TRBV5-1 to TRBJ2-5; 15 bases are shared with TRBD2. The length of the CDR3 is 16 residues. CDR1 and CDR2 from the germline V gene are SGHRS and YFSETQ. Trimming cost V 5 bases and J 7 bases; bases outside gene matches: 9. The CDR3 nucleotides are TGCGCCAGCAGTGCTGGACTAGCGGGAGGGTCGGGGACCCAGTACTTC. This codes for CASSAGLAGGSGTQYF.

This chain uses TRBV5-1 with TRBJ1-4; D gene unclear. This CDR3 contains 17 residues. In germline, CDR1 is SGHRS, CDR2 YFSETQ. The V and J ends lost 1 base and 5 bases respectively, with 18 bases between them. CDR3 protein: CASSLSLSGRINEKLFF. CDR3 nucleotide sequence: TGCGCCAGCAGCTTGTCGCTCTCCGGACGGATAAATGAAAAACTGTTTTTT.

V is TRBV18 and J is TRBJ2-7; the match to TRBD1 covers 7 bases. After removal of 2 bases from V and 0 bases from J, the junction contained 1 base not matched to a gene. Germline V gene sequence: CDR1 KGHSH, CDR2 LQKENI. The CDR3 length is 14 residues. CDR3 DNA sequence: TGTGCCAGCTCACCAGGGACAGCCTCCTACGAGCAGTACTTC. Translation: CASSPGTASYEQYF. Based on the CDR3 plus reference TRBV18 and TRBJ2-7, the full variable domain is NAGVMQNPRHLVRRRGQEARLRCSPMKGHSHVYWYRQLPEEGLKFMVYLQKENIIDESGMPKERFSAEFPKEGPSILRIQQVVRGDSAAYFCASSPGTASYEQYFGPGTRLTVT.

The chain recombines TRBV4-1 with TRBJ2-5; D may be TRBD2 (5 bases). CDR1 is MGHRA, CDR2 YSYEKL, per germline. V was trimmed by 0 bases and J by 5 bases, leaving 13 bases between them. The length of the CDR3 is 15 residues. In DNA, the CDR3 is TGCGCCAGCAGCCAAGATCGAATGAGGGTTGAGACCCAGTACTTC. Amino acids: CASSQDRMRVETQYF.